This note documents a single T cell receptor (beta chain) sequence. The junction departs from the called germline gene at one end, perhaps through a read error. This record comes from a study of OX40 agonist ivuxolimab in advanced cancers. Repertoires were generated with immunoSEQ multiplex PCR, while TCRdb's copy carries only in-frame clones and drops some. The table has around 27,000 clones, about 76% seen once. The germline V gene encodes CDR1 SGHDT and CDR2 YYEEEE. The CDR3 spans 14 residues. The V gene is TRBV5-6, the J gene TRBJ2-7; D unresolved. This receptor was taken from an adult with an advanced solid tumor such as melanoma, head and neck, liver or kidney cancer. The sequences come from CD4+ or CD8+ T cells sorted from blood, collected in a trial of the OX40 agonist ivuxolimab. The CDR3 DNA is TGTGCCAGCCACTCCCGTGAAGTCCATCACGAGCAGTCCTTC. As protein: CASHSREVHHEQSF.